This T cell receptor (beta chain) came from a study of blood T cell repertoires in COVID-19. Study details: The United States, Italy and Spain provided the acute and convalescent COVID-19 samples. In each case, the material was cDNA or gDNA derived from T cells, B-cell-depleted T cells, or PBMCs.

As processed by the authors: Nucleated cell counts were estimated from reference gene primer amplification. Profiling relied on immunoSEQ multiplex PCR, and the TCRdb table lists in-frame clones only, not all of them. V, J and clone size reflect that table, while D and trimming were determined from the DNA. Of about 97,000 clones in the sample, 87% were seen once. J was trimmed by 3 bases and V by 2 bases; bases with no gene match: 6. Germline V lookup: CDR1 MDHEN, CDR2 SYDVKM. This CDR3 has 16 residues. The chain combines TRBV28 with TRBJ1-5, with 8 bases aligning to TRBD1. The receptor's source is a human donor in a cohort sampled during active COVID-19. The specimen was peripheral blood. The CDR3 nucleotides are TGTGCCAGCAGTTTAATCAGGGGGCACTTCAATCAGCCCCAGCATTTT. Its translation is CASSLIRGHFNQPQHF.